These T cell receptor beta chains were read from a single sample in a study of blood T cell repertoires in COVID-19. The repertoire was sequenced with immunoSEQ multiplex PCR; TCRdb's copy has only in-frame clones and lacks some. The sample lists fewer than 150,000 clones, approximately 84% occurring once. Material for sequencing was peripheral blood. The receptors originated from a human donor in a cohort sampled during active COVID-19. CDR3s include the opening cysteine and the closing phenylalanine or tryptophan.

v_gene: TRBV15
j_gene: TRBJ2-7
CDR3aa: CATSRGTLNYEQYF

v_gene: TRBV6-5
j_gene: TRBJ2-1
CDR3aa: CAQSGGAWDEQFF

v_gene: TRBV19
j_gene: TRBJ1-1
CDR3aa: CASRGRGDLDTEAFF

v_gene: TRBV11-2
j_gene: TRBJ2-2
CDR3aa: CASSRDRGAGELFF

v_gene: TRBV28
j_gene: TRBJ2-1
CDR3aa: CASLLAGGLYNEQFF

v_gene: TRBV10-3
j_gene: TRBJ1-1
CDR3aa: CAAQTGEGSEAFF

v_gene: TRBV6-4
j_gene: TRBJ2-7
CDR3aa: CASSGRDRAHEQYF

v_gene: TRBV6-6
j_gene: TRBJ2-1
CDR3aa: CASSPAAGLPNEQFF

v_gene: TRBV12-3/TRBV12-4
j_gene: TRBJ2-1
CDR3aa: CASTSGGAAEQFF

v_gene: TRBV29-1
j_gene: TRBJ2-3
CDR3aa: CSVGTSSTDTQYF

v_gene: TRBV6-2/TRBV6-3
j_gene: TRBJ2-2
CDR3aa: CASSYSWGSSAGELFF

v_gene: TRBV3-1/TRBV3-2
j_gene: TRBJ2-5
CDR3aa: CASSTTAPIQETQYF

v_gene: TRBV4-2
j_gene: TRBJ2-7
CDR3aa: CASSQVLTGGRIYEQYF

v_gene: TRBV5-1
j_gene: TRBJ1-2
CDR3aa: CASSLGAYGYTF

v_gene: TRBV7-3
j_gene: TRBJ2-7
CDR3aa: CASSPTGGRYEQYF

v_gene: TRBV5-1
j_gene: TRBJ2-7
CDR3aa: CASSSRASSEGEQYF

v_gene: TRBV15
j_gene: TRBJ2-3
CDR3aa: CATSPVIAGGTDTQYF

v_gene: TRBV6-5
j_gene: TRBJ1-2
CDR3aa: CASRGTGGKGYGYTF

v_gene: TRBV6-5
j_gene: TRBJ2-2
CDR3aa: CASSYSRTGDTGELFF

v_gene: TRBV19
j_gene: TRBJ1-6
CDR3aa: CASTYRAPNSPLHF

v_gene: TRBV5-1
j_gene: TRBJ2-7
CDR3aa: CASSLVAGSTYEQYF

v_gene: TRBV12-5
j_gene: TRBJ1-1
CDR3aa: CASGLVQENTEAFF

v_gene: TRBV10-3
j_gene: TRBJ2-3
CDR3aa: CAISNLGGASHTQYF

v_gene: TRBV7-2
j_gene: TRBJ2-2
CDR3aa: CASRGQNTGELFF

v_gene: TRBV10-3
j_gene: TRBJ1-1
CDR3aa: CAISDRTGGSIGTEAFF

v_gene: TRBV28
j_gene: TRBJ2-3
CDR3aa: CASSLPGQGSTDTQYF

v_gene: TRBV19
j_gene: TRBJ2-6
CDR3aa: CASSRRSIDSGANVLTF

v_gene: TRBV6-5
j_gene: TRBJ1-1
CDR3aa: CASSRAQGNSEAFF

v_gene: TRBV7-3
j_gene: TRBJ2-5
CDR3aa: CASSLTIPRGETQYF

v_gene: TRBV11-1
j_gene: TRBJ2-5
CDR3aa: CASSLNRQGAAETQYF

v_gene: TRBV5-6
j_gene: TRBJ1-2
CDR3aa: CASSLGDRAHGYTF

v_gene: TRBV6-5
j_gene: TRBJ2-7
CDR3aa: CASSRTSGGYEQYF

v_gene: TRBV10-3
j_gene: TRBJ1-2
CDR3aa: CAITTTGGSNYGYTF

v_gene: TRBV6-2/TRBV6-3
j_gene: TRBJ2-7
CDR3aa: CASSSRDRGYEQYF

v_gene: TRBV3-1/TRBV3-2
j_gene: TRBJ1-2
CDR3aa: CASSQVQGWGYTF

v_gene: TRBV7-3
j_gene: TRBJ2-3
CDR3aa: CASSFSGGSTDTQYF

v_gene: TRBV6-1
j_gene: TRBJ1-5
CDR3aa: CASSENSGGQPQHF

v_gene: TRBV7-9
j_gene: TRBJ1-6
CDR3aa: CASSVTGDNSPLHF

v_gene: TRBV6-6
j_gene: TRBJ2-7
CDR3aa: CASSYGGTSYEQYF

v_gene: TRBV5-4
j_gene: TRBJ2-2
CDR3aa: CASSGTANTGELFF

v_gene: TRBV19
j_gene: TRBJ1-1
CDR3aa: CASSEVPGTRGTEAFF

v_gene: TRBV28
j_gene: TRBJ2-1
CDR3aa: CASSLPGGSHEQFF